This T cell receptor beta chain was profiled in a study of breast tumors, draining lymph nodes, adjacent tissues (dated by TCRdb to 2016 to 2017). At the level of the whole study: Breast cancer patients provided tumor, adjacent nontumor tissue and axillary lymph nodes, and the study compared the TCR beta repertoires across these three sources. The study was designed to assess the relationships and possible T-cell exchange between tumor, surrounding tissue and draining lymph node repertoires in human breast cancer. Study-wide conclusions, independent of this receptor: Tumor and nontumor tissue repertoires were found to be significantly more similar in luminal-like than in basal-like breast cancer. Tumor T-cell repertoires showed less diversity than lymph node repertoires and more diversity than nontumor tissue repertoires, and tumor T-cell repertoires showed preferential V and J gene usage. The data were considered consistent with most tumor T cells being derived from the lymph node and subsequently expanding within tumor tissue. Rather than being directly demonstrated, the conclusion that tumor T cells originate in lymph nodes was presented as consistent with a hypothesis.

Taken from cysteine to phenylalanine, the CDR3 has 13 residues. CDR3 DNA only is kept here, 39 bases in frame from base 1. V sheds 5 bases and J sheds 11 bases, leaving 16 bases between their ends. The data were produced on an Illumina HiSeq 2000. TCR beta chain libraries were generated through multiplex PCR amplification. High-throughput sequencing was used to analyze the amplified TCR beta chain products. The public reads were reanalyzed by TCRdb: fastp trimming at Q25, MiXCR alignment, in-frame beta chains only. Rows are combined by CDR3 protein, so each entry shows the most common genes and DNA. The table for this sample lists around 140,000 distinct CDR3 sequences; approximately 32% of them were counted only once. The ten largest clones capture 2.3% of the sample. As regards this clonotype: Its antigen is not yet known. It has no much larger one-base neighbor in the sample; base qualities were not kept.

The axillary draining lymph nodes of breast cancer patients were the source of the lymph node samples. The sample comprised axillary lymph node tissue. In this chain, TRBV12-3 or TRBV12-4 is recombined with TRBJ1-5, with an unclear D gene assignment. The origin of this receptor is a female donor with breast cancer. Some clones in this sample may be carry-over from other donors' samples. The sequenced DNA: TGTGCCAGCAGTCCCCCGGAGGGAGAGACCCAGCATTTT. It specifies CASSPPEGETQHF.